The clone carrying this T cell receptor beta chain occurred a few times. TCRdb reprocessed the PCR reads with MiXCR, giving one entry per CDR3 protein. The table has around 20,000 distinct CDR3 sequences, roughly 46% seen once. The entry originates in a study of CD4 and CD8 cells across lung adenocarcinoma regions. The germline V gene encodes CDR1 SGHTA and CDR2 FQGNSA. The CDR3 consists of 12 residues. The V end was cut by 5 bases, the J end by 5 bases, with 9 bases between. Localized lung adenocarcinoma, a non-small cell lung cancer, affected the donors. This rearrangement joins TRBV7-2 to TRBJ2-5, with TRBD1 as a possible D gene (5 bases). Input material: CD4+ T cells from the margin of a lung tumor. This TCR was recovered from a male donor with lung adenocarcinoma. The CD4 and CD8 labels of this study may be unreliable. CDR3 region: CASSPQGETQYF. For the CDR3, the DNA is TGTGCCAGCAGCCCCCAGGGTGAGACCCAGTACTTC.